One TCR beta chain is described in this entry. TCRdb's table, derived via immunoSEQ multiplex PCR, lists solely in-frame clones and lacks some. This table has more than 200,000 clones, 89% appearing once. Germline assignment: CDR1 SQVTM and CDR2 ANQGSEA. CDR3 length: 13 residues. V gave up 6 bases and J gave up 4 bases; unmatched junction bases: 1. This entry belongs to a study of blood T cell repertoires in COVID-19. The sample comprised PBMCs or T cells enriched from blood (not recorded which). The sequence derives from a woman in her 30s with acute COVID-19. The V gene is TRBV29-1, the J gene TRBJ1-6; TRBD1 agrees at 9 bases. Here the CDR3 reads CSVGTGYNSPLHF. In DNA form, the CDR3 reads TGCAGCGTCGGGACAGGGTATAATTCACCCCTCCACTTT.